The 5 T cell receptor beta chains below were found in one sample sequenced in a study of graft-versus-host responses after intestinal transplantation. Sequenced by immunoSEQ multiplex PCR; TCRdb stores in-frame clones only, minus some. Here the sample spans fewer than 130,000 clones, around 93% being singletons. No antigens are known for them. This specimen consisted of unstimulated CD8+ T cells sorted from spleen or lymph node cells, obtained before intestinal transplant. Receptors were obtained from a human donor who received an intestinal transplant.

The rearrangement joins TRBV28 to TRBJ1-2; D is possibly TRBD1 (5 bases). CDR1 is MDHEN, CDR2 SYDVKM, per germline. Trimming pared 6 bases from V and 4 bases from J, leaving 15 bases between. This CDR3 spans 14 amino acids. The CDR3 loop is CASRSTRGVYGYTF. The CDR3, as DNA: TGTGCCAGCAGGTCCACGAGGGGCGTCTATGGCTACACCTTC.

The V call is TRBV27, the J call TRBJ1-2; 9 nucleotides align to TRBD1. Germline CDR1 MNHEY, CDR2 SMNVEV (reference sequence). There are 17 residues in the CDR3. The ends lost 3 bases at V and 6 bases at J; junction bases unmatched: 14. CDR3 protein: CASSFSTGTGFRNGYTF. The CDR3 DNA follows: TGTGCCAGCAGTTTCTCGACCGGGACAGGGTTTAGGAATGGCTACACCTTC.

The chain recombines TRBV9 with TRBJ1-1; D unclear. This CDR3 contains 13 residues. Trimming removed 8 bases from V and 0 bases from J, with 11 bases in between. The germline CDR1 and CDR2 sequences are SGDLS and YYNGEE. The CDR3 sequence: CASSRDMNTEAFF. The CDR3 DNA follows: TGTGCCAGTAGCCGAGACATGAACACTGAAGCTTTCTTT.

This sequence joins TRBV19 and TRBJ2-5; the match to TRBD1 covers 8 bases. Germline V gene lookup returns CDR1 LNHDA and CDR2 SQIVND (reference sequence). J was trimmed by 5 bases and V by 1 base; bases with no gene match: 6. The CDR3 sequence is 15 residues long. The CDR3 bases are TGTGCCAGTAGTATAGGAGCAGGGGGCTATGAGACCCAGTACTTC. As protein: CASSIGAGGYETQYF. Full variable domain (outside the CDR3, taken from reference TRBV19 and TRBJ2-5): DGGITQSPKYLFRKEGQNVTLSCEQNLNHDAMYWYRQDPGQGLRLIYYSQIVNDFQKGDIAEGYSVSREKKESFPLTVTSAQKNPTAFYLCASSIGAGGYETQYFGPGTRLLVL.

The CDR3 sequence: CALLHRGNEQYF. The CDR3 DNA reads as TGTGCTTTACTTCACAGGGGTAACGAGCAGTACTTC. V usage is TRBV2 and J usage is TRBJ2-7, with TRBD1 identical over 7 bases. Germline V CDR1 and CDR2: SNHLY, FYNNEI. This CDR3 contains 12 residues. The variable domain in full, completed from reference TRBV2 and TRBJ2-7, reads EPEVTQTPSHQVTQMGQEVILRCVPISNHLYFYWYRQILGQKVEFLVSFYNNEISEKSEIFDDQFSVERPDGSNFTLKIRSTKLEDSAMYFCALLHRGNEQYFGPGTRLTVT.